A selection of T cell receptor beta chains follows, all from one sample in a study of cytomegalovirus exposure and HLA in healthy donors. Data came from immunoSEQ multiplex PCR; TCRdb stores just in-frame clones and leaves some out. The sample holds more than 75,000 clones; about 92% are singletons and the top ten take 0.55% to 0.8%. Sequences were obtained from PBMCs. The receptors originated from a man between 18 and 29 years old in good health and CMV-seronegative. Each CDR3 is given without its conserved first and last residue. The D gene is left open where the match is weak. Clone size is stated in some rows and not others, as once, few, many or a class when expanded.

v_gene | d_gene | abundance | CDR3aa
TRBV12-5 | NA | NA | ASGLSGIQTDTQY
TRBV25-1 | NA | NA | ATSQIYSNQPQH
TRBV2 | NA | NA | ASSEQAPQETQY
TRBV6-1 | TRBD2 | NA | ASSELAGGQETQY
TRBV5-1 | NA | NA | ASSLPGMNTEAF
TRBV7-9 | NA | NA | ASSFSYGVGTYEQY
TRBV5-8 | TRBD2 | NA | ASSLGRTSGGIYEQY
TRBV2 | NA | NA | ASSERPSGGGQPQH
TRBV10-3 | NA | NA | AISAGLYNSPLH
TRBV7-2 | TRBD1 | few | ASSPGQGSGYT
TRBV29-1 | NA | NA | SVEFRRVGSEQF
TRBV9 | TRBD2 | NA | ASSVVPSGRETQY
TRBV6-6 | NA | NA | ASSYSVLLGNTEAF
TRBV6-5 | NA | NA | ASRSGPRGGYT
TRBV2 | TRBD1 | NA | ASSRGPGNTIY
TRBV6-4 | TRBD2 | once | ASSSTYGGSNEQF
TRBV6-5 | NA | NA | ASSPDRINQPQH
TRBV10-3 | NA | NA | AISSGQTTSNYGYT
TRBV27 | NA | NA | ASTPLSGGAYEQY
TRBV7-2 | TRBD2 | NA | ASSLLAGDSYEQY
TRBV5-1 | NA | NA | ASSPGGNTGELF
TRBV25-1 | NA | NA | ASSEYTGGRRTEAF
TRBV5-1 | TRBD1 | few | ASSSMGQGAGANVLT
TRBV29-1 | NA | NA | SVQTGTVGDTQY
TRBV27 | NA | NA | ASSFHVDRRPSTGELF
TRBV4-1 | NA | NA | ASSQLGVAYTEAF
TRBV20-1 | NA | NA | SWTENTEAF
TRBV7-7 | TRBD1 | NA | ASSLNRGRGETQY
TRBV29-1 | TRBD1 | NA | RADRGSNYGYT
TRBV2 | TRBD1 | NA | ASRGQEGSNQPQH
TRBV7-9 | TRBD1 | NA | ASSQRGAGGYGYT
TRBV7-9 | TRBD1 | NA | ASSLRDRDYNEQF
TRBV19 | NA | NA | ASSIQVEQF
TRBV2 | NA | NA | ASALGVDSPLH
TRBV11-2 | TRBD1 | once | ASGGQGGSGEQY
TRBV9 | NA | NA | ASSSRVGNEQF
TRBV9 | NA | NA | ASSEGVRDGETQY
TRBV6-6 | NA | NA | ASSPRSVRNEQF
TRBV30 | NA | NA | AWSSYQETQY
TRBV29-1 | TRBD1 | NA | SVWTGGNTEAF
TRBV7-9 | TRBD2 | NA | ASRPGLGYNEQF
TRBV5-4 | NA | NA | ASSLKGGPNEKLF
TRBV19 | NA | once | ASSFRSNEKLF
TRBV7-2 | NA | NA | ASSLRWELVYNEQF
TRBV25-1 | NA | NA | ASSDLSGAGNTIY
TRBV27 | NA | NA | ASSFGRGYEQY
TRBV25-1 | NA | NA | ASSAGFNQPQH
TRBV4-2 | NA | NA | ASSLRSTDTQY
TRBV9 | NA | NA | ASSALEGNLEAF
TRBV6-5 | NA | NA | ASSPTGPYTEAF
TRBV27 | TRBD1 | few | ASSSSTGGTYGYT
TRBV6-5 | TRBD1 | NA | ASSYSGQALYGYT
TRBV7-2 | NA | once | ASSYRPRVDTEAF